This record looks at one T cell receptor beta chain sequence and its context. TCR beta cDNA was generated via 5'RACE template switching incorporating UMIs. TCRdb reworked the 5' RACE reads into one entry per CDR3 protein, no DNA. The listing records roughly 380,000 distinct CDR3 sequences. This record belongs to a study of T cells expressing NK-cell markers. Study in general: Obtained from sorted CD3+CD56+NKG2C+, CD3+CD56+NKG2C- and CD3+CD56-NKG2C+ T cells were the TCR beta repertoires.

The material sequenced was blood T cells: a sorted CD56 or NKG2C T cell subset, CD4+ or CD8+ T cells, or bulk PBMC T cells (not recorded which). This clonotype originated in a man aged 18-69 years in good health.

CDR3 loop: CASSKRGTDEQFF. This rearrangement joins TRBV12-3 or TRBV12-4 to TRBJ2-1. The CDR3 runs 13 residues.